Following are 25 T cell receptor beta chains from one sample sequenced in a study of radiotherapy plus CTLA-4 blockade in lung cancer. Data came from immunoSEQ multiplex PCR; TCRdb stores just in-frame clones and leaves some out. The sample includes 70,000 to 85,000 clones, 70% to 85% seen only once; the top ten take over 9%. The source was peripheral blood, collected from a patient treated with radiotherapy plus ipilimumab. These TCRs come from a human donor with non-small cell lung cancer whose response to radiotherapy plus ipilimumab could not be evaluated.

This clone has only a few counts. This chain connects TRBV28 to TRBJ2-1; D is possibly TRBD2 (6 bases). The CDR3 is made up of 16 amino acids. V dropped 4 bases and J dropped 8 bases, with 21 bases sitting between them. Germline V CDR1 and CDR2: MDHEN, SYDVKM. The chain's CDR3 is CASSSTGTVGSDEQFF. CDR3 bases: TGTGCCAGCAGTTCAACCGGGACTGTGGGCTCGGATGAGCAGTTCTTC.

This chain uses TRBV5-8 with TRBJ1-4, with TRBD1 matching 7 bases. The ends lost 4 bases at V and 7 bases at J; junction bases unmatched: 10. This CDR3 is 15 amino acids long. Per germline, CDR1 SGHTS and CDR2 YDEGEE. CDR3 protein: CASSATGTDSEKLFF. CDR3 bases: TGTGCCAGCAGCGCGACCGGGACAGACAGTGAAAAACTGTTTTTT.

The rearrangement links TRBV11-2 to TRBJ1-1, with a possible D match to TRBD1 (6 bases). Trimming stripped 3 bases from V and 11 bases from J, with 19 bases between. The CDR3 is 14 amino acids. Germline-derived CDR1 and CDR2 are SGHAT and FQNNGV. CDR3 sequence (DNA): TGTGCCAGCAGCTTTGGGGGGGCCGAGGAAAGGGCTTTCTTT. This gives the protein CASSFGGAEERAFF.

The genes are TRBV2 and TRBJ2-2; D is undetermined. CDR1 is SNHLY and CDR2 is FYNNEI in the germline V gene. The germline V and J ends were trimmed by 0 bases and 0 bases, with 8 bases remaining between them. The CDR3 loop spans 16 amino acids. The CDR3 coding sequence is TGTGCCAGCAGTGAAGCGCTCCTAGCGAACACCGGGGAGCTGTTTTTT. Amino acids: CASSEALLANTGELFF.

V gene TRBV5-6 combines with J gene TRBJ1-5; no clear D. The CDR3 is 13 residues long. The V gene lost 0 bases and the J gene lost 11 bases, with 12 bases spanning the gap. The germline CDR1 and CDR2 sequences are SGHDT and YYEEEE. DNA of the CDR3: TGTGCCAGCAGCTTGGGCAGGTCCCTGGCCCAGCATTTT. It is translated as CASSLGRSLAQHF.

The V and J genes are TRBV2 and TRBJ1-2; 12 bases align to TRBD1. V shed 6 bases and J 8 bases; nucleotides not matched to a gene: 13. Germline assignment: CDR1 SNHLY and CDR2 FYNNEI. The CDR3 runs 16 residues. The CDR3 protein is CASRAGTGGFGRGYTF. Here the CDR3 DNA reads TGTGCCAGCAGAGCCGGGACAGGGGGCTTTGGACGCGGCTACACCTTC.

The chain employs TRBV14 and TRBJ1-1; 8 bases agree with TRBD1. The germline CDR1 and CDR2 sequences are SGHDN and FVKESK. V shed 0 bases, J shed 3 bases, and the junction held 18 bases outside the gene matches. There are 20 residues in the CDR3. For the CDR3, the DNA is TGTGCCAGCAGCCAAGATCCCTACAGGGGGTCTTGGGCGGGGGACACTGAAGCTTTCTTT. Amino acid sequence: CASSQDPYRGSWAGDTEAFF.

Concerning this clone: The identical CDR3 is also encoded by other nucleotide sequences in the sample. The chain joins TRBV6-5 to TRBJ1-2; the D gene is possibly TRBD1 (5 bases). Germline loops: CDR1 MNHEY, CDR2 SVGAGI. CDR3 length equals 12 residues. V was shortened by 8 bases and J by 4 bases, with 11 bases between the two germline ends. The CDR3 coding sequence is TGTGCCAGCGTGGGTCAGGGCTATGGCTACACCTTC. Protein product: CASVGQGYGYTF.

This clone was seen only a few times. The chain links TRBV28 to TRBJ1-5; D may be TRBD1 (5 bases). Germline V CDR1 and CDR2: MDHEN, SYDVKM. The CDR3 is 19 residues long. V was cut by 7 bases and J by 0 bases, with 25 bases left in between. This CDR3 is CASKFYSAGFRNSNQPQHF. CDR3 in DNA: TGTGCCAGCAAGTTTTATTCGGCAGGGTTCCGAAATAGCAATCAGCCCCAGCATTTT.

The gene calls are TRBV25-1 and TRBJ2-1; D unclear. Trimming pared 8 bases from V and 7 bases from J, leaving 9 bases between. Germline lookup yields CDR1 MGHDK and CDR2 SYGVNS. The CDR3 contains 11 residues. The CDR3 protein is CASRLSNEQFF. DNA for the CDR3: TGTGCCAGCCGCCTATCGAATGAGCAGTTCTTC. Supplemented by reference TRBV25-1 and TRBJ2-1, the full variable domain reads EADIYQTPRYLVIGTGKKITLECSQTMGHDKMYWYQQDPGMELHLIHYSYGVNSTEKGDLSSESTVSRIRTEHFPLTLESARPSHTSQYLCASRLSNEQFFGPGTRLTVL.

V and J are TRBV12-5 and TRBJ2-5, with 8 positions matching TRBD2. The J call may be in error: the DNA end matches TRBJ2-7 better. This CDR3 comprises 17 residues. Germline CDR1 reads LGHNT; CDR2 reads FRNRAP. CDR3 sequence (DNA): TGTGCTAGTGGTTTGGAACTTCTTGCGGGAGGTGCCTACGAGCAGTACTTC. Translation gives CASGLELLAGGAYEQYF.

The rearrangement joins TRBV30 to TRBJ2-2; the match to TRBD1 covers 7 bases. Trimming took 5 bases from V and 7 from J; bases not matched to a gene: 4. Germline-derived CDR1 and CDR2 are GTSNPN and SVGIG (reference sequence). The CDR3 totals 12 residues. CDR3 nucleotides: TGTGCCTGGGACAGGGATGGCGGGGAGCTGTTTTTT. Translation: CAWDRDGGELFF. Full variable domain (remainder filled in from reference TRBV30 and TRBJ2-2): SQTIHQWPATLVQPVGSPLSLECTVEGTSNPNLYWYRQAAGRGLQLLFYSVGIGQISSEVPQNLSASRPQDRQFILSSKKLLLSDSGFYLCAWDRDGGELFFGEGSRLTVL.

V usage is TRBV9 and J usage is TRBJ1-6; unclear D gene. CDR3 length: 13 amino acids. V lost 5 bases and J 0 bases, leaving 3 bases between the germline ends. Germline CDR1 is SGDLS and CDR2 is YYNGEE. The CDR3 sequence is CASRSSYNSPLHF. The CDR3 nucleotides are TGTGCCAGCAGGAGCTCCTATAATTCACCCCTCCACTTT. The complete variable domain, with remaining parts taken from reference TRBV9 and TRBJ1-6, reads DSGVTQTPKHLITATGQRVTLRCSPRSGDLSVYWYQQSLDQGLQFLIQYYNGEERAKGNILERFSAQQFPDLHSELNLSSLELGDSALYFCASRSSYNSPLHFGNGTRLTVT.

The chain couples TRBV6-5 to TRBJ2-3; 7 bases fit TRBD1. Germline CDR1 MNHEY, CDR2 SVGAGI. This CDR3 has 15 residues. V lost 7 bases and J lost 0; bases outside the gene matches: 7. The CDR3 region is CASNRRGLSTDTQYF. DNA for the CDR3: TGTGCCAGCAACCGAAGGGGGCTAAGCACAGATACGCAGTATTTT.

The V and J genes are TRBV6-5 and TRBJ2-7, with D perhaps matching TRBD2 (7 bases). CDR1 is MNHEY, CDR2 SVGAGI, per germline. This CDR3 comprises 15 residues. The germline V and J ends were trimmed by 6 bases and 0 bases, with 15 bases remaining between them. The CDR3 nucleotides are TGTGCCAGCAGCCTCCGCGGGGGCCCCTCCTACGAGCAGTACTTC. Translating gives CASSLRGGPSYEQYF.

This clone was observed a few times. The rearrangement links TRBV6-6 to TRBJ1-4; D perhaps matches TRBD1 (5 bases). This CDR3 comprises 14 residues. Between the trimmed V and J ends, which lost 7 bases and 0 bases, there was a span of 9 bases. Germline V gives CDR1 MNHNY, CDR2 SVGAGI (reference sequence). CDR3 sequence (DNA): TGTGCCAGCACCGACAGCGCAACTAATGAAAAACTGTTTTTT. Protein product: CASTDSATNEKLFF.

The V call is TRBV18, the J call TRBJ1-3, with D unresolved. V lost 6 bases and J lost 0, with 15 bases in between. The CDR3 runs to 16 residues. Germline CDR1 KGHSH, CDR2 LQKENI. The CDR3 here is CASSMYSLSSGNTIYF. In DNA form, the CDR3 reads TGTGCCAGCTCGATGTACAGCCTGAGCTCTGGAAACACCATATATTTT.

Within the sample, this clone is medium-sized. The chain is built from TRBV5-1 and TRBJ1-1; D is perhaps TRBD1 (6 bases). The CDR3 is 15 amino acids. The germline V gene has CDR1 SGHRS and CDR2 YFSETQ. V lost 3 bases and J lost 4, with 16 bases in between. The chain's CDR3 is CASSSSQGWGTEAFF. The CDR3 coding sequence is TGCGCCAGCAGCTCCTCACAGGGCTGGGGCACTGAAGCTTTCTTT.

This chain links TRBV6-6 with TRBJ2-5; 7 nucleotides line up with TRBD2. V lost 2 bases, J lost 4 bases, and 7 bases stayed unmatched. The germline V gene encodes CDR1 MNHNY and CDR2 SVGAGI (reference sequence). The CDR3 is made up of 15 amino acids. In DNA form, the CDR3 reads TGTGCCAGCAGTTACCTTCAGCGGGGAGGAGAGACCCAGTACTTC. Protein: CASSYLQRGGETQYF.

J is TRBJ2-5 and V is TRBV6-6; 9 bases align to TRBD2. The end of the DNA is better explained by TRBJ2-7, so the J call may be wrong. This CDR3 contains 14 residues. CDR1 MNHNY and CDR2 SVGAGI come from the germline V gene (reference sequence). The CDR3 DNA sequence: TGTGCCATCAAAGCGGCGGGAGGGGTCTACGAGCAGTACTTC. It yields the protein CAIKAAGGVYEQYF.

The J gene is TRBJ2-7, the V gene TRBV28; 8 nucleotides agree with TRBD2. This CDR3 has 16 residues. Trimming took 3 bases from V and 2 from J; bases not matched to a gene: 9. In germline, CDR1 is MDHEN, CDR2 SYDVKM. The CDR3 coding sequence is TGTGCCAGCAGTTTTTGGAATCTAGCGGGCACCTACGAGCAGTACTTC. This codes for CASSFWNLAGTYEQYF. Complete variable domain (other parts from reference TRBV28 and TRBJ2-7): DVKVTQSSRYLVKRTGEKVFLECVQDMDHENMFWYRQDPGLGLRLIYFSYDVKMKEKGDIPEGYSVSREKKERFSLILESASTNQTSMYLCASSFWNLAGTYEQYFGPGTRLTVT.

V is TRBV7-2 and J is TRBJ2-5; perhaps TRBD2 as D (5 bases). Germline assignment: CDR1 SGHTA and CDR2 FQGNSA. There are 16 residues in the CDR3. V was trimmed by 5 bases and J by 5 bases, leaving 21 bases between them. The CDR3 sequence: CASSQTWYRPGETQYF. CDR3 in DNA: TGTGCCAGCAGCCAGACTTGGTACCGGCCGGGGGAGACCCAGTACTTC. The complete variable domain, with remaining parts taken from reference TRBV7-2 and TRBJ2-5, reads GAGVSQSPSNKVTEKGKDVELRCDPISGHTALYWYRQSLGQGLEFLIYFQGNSAPDKSGLPSDRFSAERTGGSVSTLTIQRTQQEDSAVYLCASSQTWYRPGETQYFGPGTRLLVL.

The genes are TRBV7-2 and TRBJ1-1, with D hard to call. The CDR3 covers 13 residues. V was cut by 2 bases and J by 2 bases, with 6 bases left in between. From germline, CDR1 is SGHTA and CDR2 FQGNSA. CDR3 loop: CASSLRGNTEAFF. The CDR3 nucleotides read TGTGCCAGCAGCTTACGAGGAAACACTGAAGCTTTCTTT. Supplemented by reference TRBV7-2 and TRBJ1-1, the full variable domain reads GAGVSQSPSNKVTEKGKDVELRCDPISGHTALYWYRQSLGQGLEFLIYFQGNSAPDKSGLPSDRFSAERTGGSVSTLTIQRTQQEDSAVYLCASSLRGNTEAFFGQGTRLTVV.

The V and J genes are TRBV7-6 and TRBJ1-1; tentatively, D is TRBD1 (6 bases). The CDR3 is 15 amino acids. V lost 0 bases and J lost 1, with 9 bases in between. Germline CDR1 SGHVS, CDR2 FNYEAQ. In nucleotides, the CDR3 is TGTGCCAGCAGCTTAGCGGGGACATGGAACACTGAAGCTTTCTTT. Translation: CASSLAGTWNTEAFF.

This clone was recorded a few times. V gene TRBV11-1 combines with J gene TRBJ1-6, with a possible D match to TRBD1 (5 bases). V was shortened by 3 bases and J by 7 bases, with 10 bases between the two germline ends. CDR3 size: 14 residues. Germline V gives CDR1 SGHAT, CDR2 FQDESV (reference sequence). The CDR3 DNA is TGTGCCAGCAGCTTTAAGGGGAACAATTCACCCCTCCACTTT. Encoded protein: CASSFKGNNSPLHF.